This is a list of T cell receptor beta chains from one sample in a study of T cell responses to AZD1222 COVID-19 vaccine. The repertoire was sequenced with immunoSEQ multiplex PCR; TCRdb's copy has only in-frame clones and lacks some. Of just under 55,000 clones in the sample, 89% are singletons; the top ten hold roughly 2.1%. This specimen was peripheral blood, taken on day 0 of AZD1222 vaccination. The receptors stem from an adult in good health. The CDR3 runs from the conserved cysteine through the conserved F or W. D genes are given only for firm matches. Size is omitted from some rows. Given values are once, few, many or a class for expanded clones.

-,TRBV19,16,-,TRBJ2-3,TGTGCCAGTAGTAACCGAAAGAGGGATAGCACAGATACGCAGTATTTT,CASSNRKRDSTDTQYF
-,TRBV9,16,-,TRBJ2-1,TGTGCCAGCAGCGCTCAGGGTTCTTCAGGGTACAATGAGCAGTTCTTC,CASSAQGSSGYNEQFF
once,TRBV30,15,-,TRBJ2-3,TGTGCCTGGAGTGCCCTTTCACTGGGCACAGATACGCAGTATTTT,CAWSALSLGTDTQYF
-,TRBV2,15,-,TRBJ2-2,TGTGCCAGCCAGATAGAAGTGTTGCGTGCCGGGGAGCTGTTTTTT,CASQIEVLRAGELFF
-,TRBV7-2,16,TRBD1,TRBJ1-1,TGTGCCAGCAGCTTATTCGGGACAGGACTGAACACTGAAGCTTTCTTT,CASSLFGTGLNTEAFF
few,TRBV19,19,TRBD2,TRBJ2-2,TGTGCCAGTAGTATCGTAGGACTAGCGGGACATCGGAACACCGGGGAGCTGTTTTTT,CASSIVGLAGHRNTGELFF
-,TRBV5-5,16,TRBD2,TRBJ2-1,TGTGCCAGCAGCGTCCGGGACTACAGCTCCTACAATGAGCAGTTCTTC,CASSVRDYSSYNEQFF
-,TRBV7-8,14,-,TRBJ2-7,TGTGCCAGCAGCTTAGAGGGAGTAGATTACGAGCAGTACTTC,CASSLEGVDYEQYF
-,TRBV19,13,-,TRBJ2-7,TGTGCCAAGACACAGGACAGGGAGGGCGAGCAGTACTTC,CAKTQDREGEQYF
once,TRBV18,15,-,TRBJ2-1,TGTGCCAGCTCACCCGGCCGGGATTCCCACAATGAGCAGTTCTTC,CASSPGRDSHNEQFF
-,TRBV5-1,15,TRBD2,TRBJ2-7,TGCGCCAGCAGCGAAACTAGCGGGAGTAGCTACGAGCAGTACTTC,CASSETSGSSYEQYF
-,TRBV2,13,-,TRBJ2-7,TGTGCCAGCAGCGTCAGCGACTCCTACGAGCAGTACTTC,CASSVSDSYEQYF
-,TRBV28,12,-,TRBJ2-3,TGTGCCAGCAAGGGGGGAGGAGATACGCAGTATTTT,CASKGGGDTQYF
once,TRBV2,13,-,TRBJ1-5,TGTGCCAGCAGGAAGGAGGTGGGGGCGCCCCAGCATTTT,CASRKEVGAPQHF
-,TRBV19,17,TRBD2,TRBJ2-5,TGTGCCAGTAGTATAGCGGTACTAGCGGGACACCAAGAGACCCAGTACTTC,CASSIAVLAGHQETQYF
-,TRBV5-1,15,TRBD2,TRBJ2-1,TGCGCCAGCAGCTTGGGACTAGCGGGAGTAGATGAGCAGTTCTTC,CASSLGLAGVDEQFF
-,TRBV2,13,-,TRBJ1-1,TGTGCCAGCAGTGTAAGGGACAACACTGAAGCTTTCTTT,CASSVRDNTEAFF
-,TRBV6-1,17,-,TRBJ1-5,TGTGCCAGCACTGAAAGCCCAGGGAAAAGGGGCAATCAGCCCCAGCATTTT,CASTESPGKRGNQPQHF
few,TRBV28,14,-,TRBJ2-7,TGTGCCAGCAGTTTGCCTGGGAGCTCCTACGAGCAGTACTTC,CASSLPGSSYEQYF
once,TRBV11-2,13,-,TRBJ2-7,TGTGCCAGCAGCCGCTCTGTGAGTTCCGAGCAGTACTTC,CASSRSVSSEQYF
-,TRBV2,17,TRBD2,TRBJ2-1,TGTGCCAGCACCCACCAACCTGGACTAGCGGGAGTTTATGAGCAGTTCTTC,CASTHQPGLAGVYEQFF
once,TRBV30,16,-,TRBJ1-6,TGTGCCTGGACGAGGGCAGGGTCCCTTTATAATTCACCCCTCCACTTT,CAWTRAGSLYNSPLHF
once,TRBV5-1,15,-,TRBJ2-1,TGCGCCAGCAGCCCGTCGGTTGCGGGTGCAAATGAGCAGTTCTTC,CASSPSVAGANEQFF
few,TRBV7-8,13,-,TRBJ1-1,TGTGCCAGCAGCGTGACCTTGAACACTGAAGCTTTCTTT,CASSVTLNTEAFF
-,TRBV5-1,16,-,TRBJ2-1,TGCGCCAGCAGCTTGGCCACTAGTTCTGCTAACAATGAGCAGTTCTTC,CASSLATSSANNEQFF
-,TRBV20-1,12,-,TRBJ2-1,TGCAGTGCTAGTAAGGAGGGTACTGAGCAGTTCTTC,CSASKEGTEQFF
-,TRBV24-1,11,-,TRBJ1-1,TGTGCCACCAGCCAGGGGCCTGAAGCTTTCTTT,CATSQGPEAFF
-,TRBV19,16,-,TRBJ2-1,TGTGCCAGTAGCCGTCTTGCGGGTCGTTCCTACAATGAGCAGTTCTTC,CASSRLAGRSYNEQFF
-,TRBV7-8,13,-,TRBJ1-1,TGTGCCAGCAGCTTAATCCAGGGGACAGAAGCTTTCTTT,CASSLIQGTEAFF
-,TRBV18,16,TRBD1,TRBJ1-2,TGTGCCAGCTCACCATTCGGGACAGTAGAATACCCCGGCTACACCTTC,CASSPFGTVEYPGYTF
-,TRBV7-8,17,TRBD2,TRBJ2-1,TGTGCCAGCAGCTTAGTGGTCCCTAGCGGGACGGACAATGAGCAGTTCTTC,CASSLVVPSGTDNEQFF
-,TRBV7-9,14,-,TRBJ2-2,TGTGCCAGCCTTCTGGGCGGGACCTCCGGGGAGCTGTTTTTT,CASLLGGTSGELFF
once,TRBV5-1,16,-,TRBJ2-7,TGCGCCAGCAGCTTCTTCCCGGGACAAACCGCCTACGAGCAGTACTTC,CASSFFPGQTAYEQYF
-,TRBV7-3,15,-,TRBJ2-5,TGTGCCAGCAGCTTAAAGGGCCAGGGTGAAGAGACCCAGTACTTC,CASSLKGQGEETQYF
-,TRBV10-2,19,TRBD2,TRBJ2-3,TGCGCCAGCAGTGAGTCCGAACTAGCGGGTATTGTGGGCACAGATACGCAGTATTTT,CASSESELAGIVGTDTQYF
-,TRBV9,15,TRBD1,TRBJ2-1,TGTGCCAGCAGCGTAGAGGGACAGGGGTGGGATGAGCAGTTCTTC,CASSVEGQGWDEQFF
-,TRBV5-1,15,TRBD2,TRBJ2-3,TGCGCCAGCAGCTTGGCGGGAGGAGGCCCAGATACGCAGTATTTT,CASSLAGGGPDTQYF
-,TRBV10-3,16,-,TRBJ2-5,TGTGCCATCAGTGACCCGACAGGACCGATACAAGAGACCCAGTACTTC,CAISDPTGPIQETQYF
-,TRBV19,13,TRBD1,TRBJ1-6,TGTGCCAGCAACAGGGGGCTCGATTCACCCCTCCACTTT,CASNRGLDSPLHF
-,TRBV5-1,15,-,TRBJ2-2,TGCGCCAGCAGCTTGACGGAAGATTTCACCGGGGAGCTGTTTTTT,CASSLTEDFTGELFF
-,TRBV30,13,-,TRBJ1-5,TGTGCCTGGAGTGGCTCCGGCGCCCAGCCCCAGCATTTT,CAWSGSGAQPQHF
-,TRBV6-5,12,-,TRBJ1-2,TGTGCCAGCAGAACAGGGCGCTATGGCTACACCTTC,CASRTGRYGYTF
-,TRBV3-1/TRBV3-2,14,-,TRBJ1-4,TGTGCCAGCAGCCAGACAGGCTCTAATGAAAAACTGTTTTTT,CASSQTGSNEKLFF
-,TRBV13,14,TRBD1,TRBJ1-4,TGTGCCAGCAGCCATACAGGGGCTAATGAAAAACTGTTTTTT,CASSHTGANEKLFF
-,TRBV9,18,TRBD2,TRBJ2-3,TGTGCCAGCAGCGTATTAACGGGAGGGTCTGGAGTGGGAGATACGCAGTATTTT,CASSVLTGGSGVGDTQYF
-,TRBV19,15,-,TRBJ2-6,TGTGCCAGTAGTAGTGACAGCTCTGGGGCCAACGTCCTGACTTTC,CASSSDSSGANVLTF
-,TRBV3-1/TRBV3-2,14,TRBD1,TRBJ2-7,TGTGCCAGCAACGGGCAGGGGGCGTCATACGAGCAGTACTTC,CASNGQGASYEQYF
few,TRBV5-3,13,-,TRBJ2-3,TGTCCGAGTGGGGGGACGCACTCAGATACGCAGTATTTT,CPSGGTHSDTQYF
-,TRBV10-3,14,TRBD2,TRBJ2-7,TGTGCCGTCAAAGATGGGACTAGCGGGCAAGGGCAGTACTTC,CAVKDGTSGQGQYF
-,TRBV3-1/TRBV3-2,13,-,TRBJ2-7,TGTGCCAGCAGCCAAGGAGGTGGATACGAGCAGTACTTC,CASSQGGGYEQYF
-,TRBV21-1,16,-,TRBJ2-7,TGTGCCAGCAGCAGGGGGGTAGCGGCCGTGTTATACGAGCAGTACTTC,CASSRGVAAVLYEQYF
-,TRBV6-1,14,-,TRBJ2-1,TGTGCCAGCAGTGAGGGCTACCGCTGGAATGAGCAGTTCTTC,CASSEGYRWNEQFF
-,TRBV5-1,19,TRBD2,TRBJ2-7,TGCGCCAGCAGCTCCCGGGACAGGAGGCTAGCGGGAGCTTCCTACGAGCAGTACTTC,CASSSRDRRLAGASYEQYF
-,TRBV28,13,-,TRBJ1-2,TGTGCCAGCCTAAGGGCGGGGGACGGCGGCTACACCTTC,CASLRAGDGGYTF
-,TRBV29-1,13,-,TRBJ2-1,TGCAGTTTTCAAGGTCCGCTCTACAATGAGCAGTTCTTC,CSFQGPLYNEQFF
-,TRBV9,16,TRBD2,TRBJ2-2,TGTGCCAGCAGCGTCAGACTAGCGGGAGGCGCCGGGGAGCTGTTTTTT,CASSVRLAGGAGELFF
-,TRBV6-6,13,-,TRBJ1-5,TGTGCCAGCATTGACAGGCCCAATCAGCCCCAGCATTTT,CASIDRPNQPQHF